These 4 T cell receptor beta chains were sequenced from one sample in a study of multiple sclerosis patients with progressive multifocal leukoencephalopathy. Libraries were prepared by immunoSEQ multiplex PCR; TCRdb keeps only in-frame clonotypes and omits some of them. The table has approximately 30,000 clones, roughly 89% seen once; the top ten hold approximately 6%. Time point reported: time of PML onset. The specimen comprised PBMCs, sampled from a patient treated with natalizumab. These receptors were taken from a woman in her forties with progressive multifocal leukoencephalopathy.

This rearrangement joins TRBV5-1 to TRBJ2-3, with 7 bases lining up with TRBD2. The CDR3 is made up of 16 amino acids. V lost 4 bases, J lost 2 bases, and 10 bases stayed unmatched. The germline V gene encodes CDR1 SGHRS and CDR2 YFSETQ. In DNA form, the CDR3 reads TGCGCCAGCAGCAGAGCTAGCGGTTCCCCCACAGATACGCAGTATTTT. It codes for CASSRASGSPTDTQYF.

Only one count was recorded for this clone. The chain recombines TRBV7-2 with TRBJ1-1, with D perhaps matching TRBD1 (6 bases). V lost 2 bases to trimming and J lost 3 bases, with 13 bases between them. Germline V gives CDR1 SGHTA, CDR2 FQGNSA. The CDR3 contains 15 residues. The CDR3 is CASSLSRTADTEAFF. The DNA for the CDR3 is TGTGCCAGCAGCTTAAGCAGGACAGCTGACACTGAAGCTTTCTTT.

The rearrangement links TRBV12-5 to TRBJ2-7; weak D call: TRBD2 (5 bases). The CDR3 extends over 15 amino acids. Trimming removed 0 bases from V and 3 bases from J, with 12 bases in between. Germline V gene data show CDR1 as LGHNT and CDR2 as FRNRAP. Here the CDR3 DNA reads TGTGCTAGTGGTTTGGTACTAGGGCCCAGCTACGAGCAGTACTTC. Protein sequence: CASGLVLGPSYEQYF.

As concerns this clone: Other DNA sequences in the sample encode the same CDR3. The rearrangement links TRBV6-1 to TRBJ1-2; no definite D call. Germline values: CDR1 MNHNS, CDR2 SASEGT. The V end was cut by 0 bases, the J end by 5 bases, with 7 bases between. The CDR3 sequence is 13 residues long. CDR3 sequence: CASSEAGTYGYTF. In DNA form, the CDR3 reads TGTGCCAGCAGTGAAGCTGGAACGTATGGCTACACCTTC.